One sample yielded the 8 T cell receptor beta chains listed below, sequenced in a study of blood T cell repertoires in COVID-19. Measured with immunoSEQ multiplex PCR; TCRdb has only the in-frame clones, and not every one. The sample carries about 350,000 clones, 88% recorded once. Material: PBMCs or T cells enriched from blood (not recorded which). Source of these receptors: a woman younger than 45 who had been exposed to COVID-19.

The rearrangement joins TRBV27 to TRBJ2-5; 9 bases align to TRBD1. The CDR3 has 16 amino acids. Germline V CDR1 and CDR2: MNHEY, SMNVEV (reference sequence). V lost 8 bases and J lost 4; bases outside the gene matches: 14. The CDR3 here is CASGLPGQGWGETQYF. CDR3 bases: TGTGCCAGCGGTCTACCGGGACAGGGATGGGGAGAGACCCAGTACTTC.

The J gene is TRBJ2-7, the V gene TRBV28, with a tentative D call TRBD1 (6 bases). Trimming stripped 10 bases from V and 11 bases from J, with 18 bases between. This CDR3 is 11 amino acids long. The germline gives CDR1 MDHEN, CDR2 SYDVKM. The CDR3 bases are TGTGCCATCCGGGACACACGTAGGGAGTACTTC. This codes for CAIRDTRREYF.

The chain recombines TRBV5-1 with TRBJ2-3; D remains ambiguous. CDR1 is SGHRS and CDR2 is YFSETQ in the germline V gene. Trimming pared 6 bases from V and 1 base from J, leaving 6 bases between. This CDR3 region has 12 residues. The CDR3 sequence is CASMSGTDTQYF. In DNA, the CDR3 is TGCGCCAGCATGAGCGGCACAGATACGCAGTATTTT.

The rearrangement links TRBV7-9 to TRBJ1-4; D possibly corresponds to TRBD1 (6 bases). The V end lost 5 bases, the J end lost 5 bases, and 15 bases lay between the germline ends. Per the germline V gene, CDR1 is SEHNR and CDR2 is FQNEAQ (reference sequence). The CDR3 runs 15 residues. The CDR3 loop reads CASSEGDRWNEKLFF. The CDR3 bases are TGTGCCAGCAGCGAGGGTGACAGGTGGAATGAAAAACTGTTTTTT.

This rearrangement joins TRBV27 to TRBJ2-1, with D uncertain. The CDR3 is 13 residues long. From germline, CDR1 is MNHEY and CDR2 SMNVEV (reference sequence). Trimming took off 1 base at V and 4 bases at J, with 5 bases between the two ends. DNA of the CDR3: TGTGCCAGCAGTTTATACGGGTACAATGAGCAGTTCTTC. It translates to CASSLYGYNEQFF.

The CDR3 protein is CASSISPPQVMYYGYTF. The CDR3 DNA follows: TGTGCCAGTAGTATAAGCCCCCCACAGGTTATGTACTATGGCTACACCTTC. V usage is TRBV19 and J usage is TRBJ1-2; maybe TRBD1 (5 bases). The CDR3 totals 17 residues. Trimming shortened V by 2 bases and J by 3 bases, and 19 bases separated the two germline ends. CDR1 is LNHDA and CDR2 is SQIVND in the germline V gene (reference sequence).

The chain uses TRBV28 and TRBJ1-1; D possibly corresponds to TRBD1 (5 bases). V was cut by 8 bases and J by 8 bases, with 9 bases left in between. Germline lookup yields CDR1 MDHEN and CDR2 SYDVKM. CDR3 length: 10 amino acids. The CDR3 loop reads CASVRTEAFF. The CDR3 coding sequence is TGTGCCAGCGTCCGGACAGAAGCTTTCTTT.

As for this clone: Other DNA sequences in this sample translate to the same CDR3. In DNA form, the CDR3 reads TGTGCCAGCAGTTTAGGGCAGGGAAACAATCAGCCCCAGCATTTT. Amino acids: CASSLGQGNNQPQHF. The chain employs TRBV27 and TRBJ1-5, with D perhaps TRBD1 (5 bases). V dropped 2 bases and J dropped 3 bases, with 11 bases sitting between them. Per germline, CDR1 MNHEY and CDR2 SMNVEV (reference sequence). There are 15 residues in the CDR3.